The entry below gives a single TCR beta chain sequence along with its context. The target antigen is unknown. These data come from a study of cytomegalovirus exposure and HLA in healthy donors. The method was immunoSEQ multiplex PCR; TCRdb's version includes in-frame clones alone and lacks a portion of them. The sample has 250,000 to 400,000 clones, around 90% seen once. Points from the study as a whole: Through in vitro validation, a few CMV-associated chains were shown to be specific for CMV antigens. Associated with cytomegalovirus, according to the listing, were 164 TCR beta chains.

The source is a man in his thirties or forties in good health and CMV-seronegative. Sequencing was done on a sample of PBMCs.

The CDR3, as DNA: TGTGCCAGCAGCACTACCCCCCGGGGCCGGACAGCTCATCAGCCCCAGCATTTT. Translation: CASSTTPRGRTAHQPQHF. The chain recombines TRBV5-5 with TRBJ1-5; D may be TRBD1 (6 bases). The CDR3 is 18 amino acids. CDR1 and CDR2 from the germline V gene are SGHKS and YYEKEE (reference sequence). The V gene lost 4 bases and the J gene lost 5 bases, with 25 bases spanning the gap. The complete variable domain, with remaining parts taken from reference TRBV5-5 and TRBJ1-5, reads DAGVTQSPTHLIKTRGQQVTLRCSPISGHKSVSWYQQVLGQGPQFIFQYYEKEERGRGNFPDRFSARQFPNYSSELNVNALLLGDSALYLCASSTTPRGRTAHQPQHFGDGTRLSIL.